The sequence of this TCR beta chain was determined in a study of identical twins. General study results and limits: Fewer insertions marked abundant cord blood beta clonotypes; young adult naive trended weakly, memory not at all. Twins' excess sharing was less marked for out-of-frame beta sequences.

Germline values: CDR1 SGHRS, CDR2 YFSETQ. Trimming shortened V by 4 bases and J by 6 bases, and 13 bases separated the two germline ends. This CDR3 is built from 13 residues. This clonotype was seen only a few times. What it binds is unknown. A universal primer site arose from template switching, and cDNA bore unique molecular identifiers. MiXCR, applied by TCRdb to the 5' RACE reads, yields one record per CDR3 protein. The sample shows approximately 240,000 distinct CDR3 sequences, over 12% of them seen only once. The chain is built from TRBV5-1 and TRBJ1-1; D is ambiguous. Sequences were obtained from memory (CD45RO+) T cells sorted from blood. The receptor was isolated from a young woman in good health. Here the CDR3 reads CASSAVVGAEAFF. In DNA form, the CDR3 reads TGCGCCAGCAGCGCCGTAGTCGGGGCTGAAGCTTTCTTT.